These 28 T cell receptor beta chains came from one sample sequenced in a study of blood T cell repertoires in COVID-19. The data were produced by immunoSEQ multiplex PCR, yet TCRdb's version contains in-frame clones alone and is incomplete. The sample includes some 240,000 clones, 80% to 90% of them seen just once. The sequencing input was peripheral blood. Receptors were obtained from a woman in her seventies with COVID-19, enrolled during active disease.

This clone was detected only a few times. The chain uses TRBV19 and TRBJ1-6; D is perhaps TRBD1 (5 bases). The CDR3 consists of 15 residues. Trimming removed 6 bases at V and 6 bases at J, with 15 bases between. The germline V gene encodes CDR1 LNHDA and CDR2 SQIVND (reference sequence). The CDR3 coding sequence is TGTGCCAGTAGCCAGGGTGTGGGTGGTAATTCACCCCTCCACTTT. Protein sequence: CASSQGVGGNSPLHF.

The V gene is TRBV29-1, the J gene TRBJ1-1, with TRBD1 as a possible D gene (5 bases). CDR1 SQVTM and CDR2 ANQGSEA come from the germline V gene. The CDR3 runs 10 residues. Trimming removed 8 bases at V and 7 bases at J, with 11 bases between. The CDR3 loop is CSTQQVEAFF. The CDR3, as DNA: TGCAGCACTCAACAGGTTGAAGCTTTCTTT. The full variable domain, its missing parts supplied by reference TRBV29-1 and TRBJ1-1, is SAVISQKPSRDICQRGTSLTIQCQVDSQVTMMFWYRQQPGQSLTLIATANQGSEATYESGFVIDKFPISRPNLTFSTLTVSNMSPEDSSIYLCSTQQVEAFFGQGTRLTVV.

The chain is built from TRBV7-9 and TRBJ2-7, with D possibly TRBD1 on 6 matching bases. The CDR3 has 13 amino acids. Per germline, CDR1 SEHNR and CDR2 FQNEAQ (reference sequence). V was cut by 5 bases and J by 7 bases, with 15 bases left in between. The CDR3 nucleotides are TGTGCCAGCAGCGCCACCGTAGGGGGAGAGCAGTACTTC. It translates to CASSATVGGEQYF.

The V and J genes are TRBV6-6 and TRBJ2-7, with D unresolved. This CDR3 is 13 amino acids long. CDR1 is MNHNY, CDR2 SVGAGI, per germline (reference sequence). Between the trimmed V and J ends, which lost 0 bases and 6 bases, there was a span of 9 bases. The CDR3 DNA reads as TGTGCCAGCAGTTACTCGACTGTCTCCGAGCAGTACTTC. Protein: CASSYSTVSEQYF.

The chain recombines TRBV4-3 with TRBJ2-1, with 12 bases matching TRBD1. CDR1 is LGHNA, CDR2 YSLEER, per germline. V dropped 4 bases and J dropped 11; count of bases not matched to a gene: 0. The CDR3 totals 12 residues. CDR3 sequence reads: CASSRDRGQQFF. For the CDR3, the DNA is TGCGCCAGCAGCCGGGACAGGGGGCAGCAGTTCTTC.

The rearrangement joins TRBV28 to TRBJ1-5; possibly TRBD1 for D (5 bases). The V gene lost 5 bases and the J gene lost 1 base, with 9 bases spanning the gap. This CDR3 contains 14 residues. CDR1 is MDHEN and CDR2 is SYDVKM in the germline V gene. The CDR3 protein is CASSETASNQPQHF. The CDR3 bases are TGTGCCAGCAGTGAGACAGCAAGCAATCAGCCCCAGCATTTT.

This clone is a singleton in its sample. V gene TRBV28 combines with J gene TRBJ2-3; a weak D match, TRBD1 (5 bases). Germline loops: CDR1 MDHEN, CDR2 SYDVKM. CDR3 length equals 16 residues. V lost 4 bases and J lost 2, with 16 bases in between. The CDR3 here is CASSSLTELYTDTQYF. CDR3 sequence (DNA): TGTGCCAGCAGTTCACTGACAGAACTCTACACAGATACGCAGTATTTT.

V is TRBV5-1 and J is TRBJ2-2; 9 bases line up with TRBD2. Germline V gives CDR1 SGHRS, CDR2 YFSETQ. V lost 6 bases to trimming and J lost 6 bases; unmatched junction nucleotides: 15. The CDR3 contains 17 residues. This CDR3 is CASTTAGSGRGPGELFF. The CDR3 bases are TGCGCCAGCACCACCGCCGGTAGCGGGAGAGGCCCCGGGGAGCTGTTTTTT.

The V gene is TRBV4-1, the J gene TRBJ1-5; TRBD1 aligns across 7 bases. The ends lost 1 base at V and 6 bases at J; junction bases unmatched: 6. Germline CDR1 reads MGHRA; CDR2 reads YSYEKL. The CDR3 consists of 15 residues. The CDR3 DNA reads as TGCGCCAGCAGCCAAGCCGACAGGGACAGTCAGCCCCAGCATTTT. It is translated as CASSQADRDSQPQHF.

This chain uses TRBV5-4 with TRBJ2-7; tentatively, D is TRBD1 (5 bases). The CDR3 runs 15 residues. Germline values: CDR1 SGHNT, CDR2 YYREEE (reference sequence). Deletions cut 0 bases from V and 3 bases from J, with 13 bases between. The CDR3 sequence is CASSLGSQVIYEQYF. CDR3 in DNA: TGTGCCAGCAGCTTGGGGTCACAGGTGATCTACGAGCAGTACTTC.

This sequence joins TRBV29-1 and TRBJ2-6; possibly TRBD2 for D (6 bases). With 4 bases removed from V and 0 bases from J, the gap between germline ends came to 10 bases. The CDR3 runs 15 residues. Germline V lookup: CDR1 SQVTM, CDR2 ANQGSEA. This CDR3 reads CSVGDGSSGANVLTF. CDR3 coding DNA: TGCAGCGTTGGGGACGGGAGCTCTGGGGCCAACGTCCTGACTTTC.

This sequence joins TRBV7-2 and TRBJ2-5, with 7 nucleotides matching TRBD1. CDR3 length equals 14 residues. Trimming removed 5 bases from V and 2 bases from J; junction bases left unmatched: 5. CDR1 and CDR2 (germline): SGHTA, FQGNSA. The CDR3 DNA reads TGTGCCAGCAGCCTTAGGACAGGACAAGAGACCCAGTACTTC. It yields the protein CASSLRTGQETQYF.

The rearrangement joins TRBV3-1 (or the pseudogene TRBV3-2) to TRBJ2-7; D may be TRBD2 (5 bases). Germline loops: CDR1 LGHDT, CDR2 YNNKEL (reference sequence). Between the trimmed V and J ends, which lost 6 bases and 7 bases, there was a span of 13 bases. The CDR3 length is 12 residues. CDR3: CASRGSSGEQYF. CDR3 nucleotides: TGTGCCAGCAGAGGCTCCTCGGGAGAGCAGTACTTC.

This chain links TRBV3-1 (or the pseudogene TRBV3-2) with TRBJ1-1; D gene uncertain. The V gene's germline CDR1 is LGHDT and CDR2 YNNKEL (reference sequence). The CDR3 loop spans 12 amino acids. V lost 0 bases, J lost 10 bases, and 9 bases lay in between. CDR3 bases: TGTGCCAGCAGCCAAGATGAGACGGGAGCTTTCTTT. Protein sequence: CASSQDETGAFF.

The chain combines TRBV2 with TRBJ2-5; perhaps TRBD2 as D (6 bases). The V gene lost 1 base and the J gene lost 4 bases, with 10 bases spanning the gap. The CDR3 runs to 14 residues. Germline CDR1 reads SNHLY; CDR2 reads FYNNEI. CDR3 nucleotide sequence: TGTGCCAGCAGTGAAGTCCCCGGGGGAGAGACCCAGTACTTC. Translated: CASSEVPGGETQYF.

This sequence joins TRBV19 and TRBJ2-1; maybe TRBD2 (6 bases). There are 15 residues in the CDR3. Germline V gene data show CDR1 as LNHDA and CDR2 as SQIVND (reference sequence). V dropped 9 bases and J dropped 4 bases, with 19 bases sitting between them. In DNA form, the CDR3 reads TGTGCCAGCCGACCCGTTACGGGGGTATACAATGAGCAGTTCTTC. It translates to CASRPVTGVYNEQFF.

The chain links TRBV18 to TRBJ1-1; TRBD1 matches at 11 bases. V shed 3 bases, J shed 3 bases, and the junction held 3 bases outside the gene matches. This CDR3 has 15 residues. Germline lookup yields CDR1 KGHSH and CDR2 LQKENI. In DNA form, the CDR3 reads TGTGCCAGCTCACCGGACAGGGGGCTTGACACTGAAGCTTTCTTT. This encodes CASSPDRGLDTEAFF.

V gene TRBV7-9 combines with J gene TRBJ1-6; TRBD1 is a possible D gene (5 bases). The CDR3 is 13 amino acids. In germline, CDR1 is SEHNR, CDR2 FQNEAQ (reference sequence). With 6 bases removed from V and 14 bases from J, the gap between germline ends came to 17 bases. The CDR3 spells CASSLSGIATLHF. CDR3 nucleotide sequence: TGTGCCAGCAGTTTGTCAGGGATCGCTACCCTCCACTTT.

The chain joins TRBV6-2 or TRBV6-3 to TRBJ2-5, with 7 bases identical to TRBD2. The CDR3 totals 15 residues. Losses at the gene ends were 4 bases for V and 4 bases for J; bases not matched to a gene: 9. Germline V gene sequence: CDR1 MNHEY, CDR2 SVGEGT. DNA for the CDR3: TGTGCCAGCAGTTTCCAAGGCGGGAGACCAGAGACCCAGTACTTC. This gives the protein CASSFQGGRPETQYF.

With respect to this clone: Different DNA sequences within this sample yield the same CDR3. This chain connects TRBV7-2 to TRBJ2-3; a weak D match, TRBD2 (5 bases). Trimming stripped 2 bases from V and 1 base from J, with 7 bases between. This CDR3 has 14 amino acids. Germline lookup yields CDR1 SGHTA and CDR2 FQGNSA. The CDR3 bases are TGTGCCAGCAGCTTAAGGCGGGGCACAGATACGCAGTATTTT. Amino acid sequence: CASSLRRGTDTQYF.

This chain uses TRBV6-5 with TRBJ2-7, with D perhaps TRBD2 (6 bases). The CDR3 spans 13 residues. Germline V lookup: CDR1 MNHEY, CDR2 SVGAGI. Trimming cost V 4 bases and J 7 bases, with 14 bases left between them. The CDR3: CASSFRETGEQYF. The CDR3, as DNA: TGTGCCAGCAGTTTTCGGGAGACGGGGGAGCAGTACTTC.

The V call is TRBV7-2, the J call TRBJ1-1, with D unclear. This CDR3 has 13 amino acids. CDR1 and CDR2 (germline): SGHTA, FQGNSA. The ends were cut back, 0 bases at V and 9 bases at J, with 11 bases in the middle. The CDR3 loop is CASSLALGSQAFF. The CDR3 DNA is TGTGCCAGCAGCTTAGCGTTGGGGAGTCAAGCTTTCTTT.

This chain links TRBV6-1 with TRBJ2-1, with a weak D call TRBD1 (5 bases). CDR3 length: 13 amino acids. The germline CDR1 and CDR2 sequences are MNHNS and SASEGT. Trimming pared 2 bases from V and 11 bases from J, leaving 13 bases between. As DNA, the CDR3 is TGTGCCAGCAGTGAAATTATGGGGCGGAAGCAGTTCTTC. Encoded protein: CASSEIMGRKQFF.

The chain recombines TRBV7-9 with TRBJ2-7, with D possibly matching TRBD2 (7 bases). With 11 bases removed from V and 3 bases from J, the gap between germline ends came to 20 bases. There are 14 residues in the CDR3. The germline CDR1 and CDR2 sequences are SEHNR and FQNEAQ (reference sequence). CDR3 bases: TGTGCCGGGGGTGTTGCGGGGGCCGTCTACGAGCAGTACTTC. This translates into CAGGVAGAVYEQYF. Full variable domain (outside the CDR3, taken from reference TRBV7-9 and TRBJ2-7): DTGVSQNPRHKITKRGQNVTFRCDPISEHNRLYWYRQTLGQGPEFLTYFQNEAQLEKSRLLSDRFSAERPKGSFSTLEIQRTEQGDSAMYLCAGGVAGAVYEQYFGPGTRLTVT.

The gene calls are TRBV5-8 and TRBJ1-1, with D tentatively TRBD1 (5 bases). This CDR3 comprises 14 residues. Deletions cut 1 base from V and 0 bases from J, with 7 bases between. Germline CDR1 is SGHTS and CDR2 is YDEGEE. CDR3 protein: CASSLRTLNTEAFF. The CDR3 coding sequence is TGTGCCAGCAGCTTGAGGACACTGAACACTGAAGCTTTCTTT.

The V call is TRBV6-2 or TRBV6-3, the J call TRBJ2-7; tentatively, D is TRBD2 (6 bases). Trimming took 0 bases from V and 2 from J, leaving 17 bases between them. CDR1 and CDR2 (germline): MNHEY, SVGEGT. The CDR3 has 17 amino acids. CDR3 protein: CASSYSFMGGMAYEQYF. Here the CDR3 DNA reads TGTGCCAGCAGTTACTCGTTTATGGGCGGGATGGCCTACGAGCAGTACTTC.

The rearrangement uses TRBV24-1 and TRBJ2-5, with D perhaps TRBD1 (6 bases). Germline lookup yields CDR1 KGHDR and CDR2 SFDVKD. The length of the CDR3 is 19 residues. The V end lost 5 bases, the J end lost 1 base, and 25 bases lay between the germline ends. CDR3: CATSGARWAKQGVQETQYF. The DNA for the CDR3 is TGTGCCACCAGTGGGGCCAGGTGGGCTAAACAGGGCGTCCAAGAGACCCAGTACTTC.

The chain employs TRBV11-1 and TRBJ2-7; possible D gene TRBD1, 5 bases. This CDR3 region has 11 residues. The germline CDR1 and CDR2 sequences are SGHAT and FQDESV (reference sequence). V gave up 1 base and J gave up 7 bases, with 5 bases separating them. The CDR3 coding sequence is TGTGCCAGCAGCTTAGGACAGGAGCAGTACTTC. Its translation: CASSLGQEQYF.